These T cell receptor beta chains were read from a single sample in a study of cytomegalovirus exposure and HLA in healthy donors. The assay was immunoSEQ multiplex PCR, and TCRdb's table has in-frame clones only and misses some. Among 150,000 to 200,000 clones listed, around 85% were seen once. The sample taken for sequencing was PBMCs. The receptors stem from a man between 18 and 35 years old in good health and CMV-seronegative. Each CDR3 is given with its conserved first and last residue. The D gene is left open where the match is weak. A clone size is listed for some rows: how often the clone was seen (once, few, many), or a class if it is expanded.

J	size	D	V	DNA	CDR3
TRBJ2-1	once	TRBD2	TRBV9	TGTGCCAGCAGCGTAGCTTTGACTAGCGGGAGGGGAAACAATGAGCAGTTCTTC	CASSVALTSGRGNNEQFF
TRBJ1-5	NA	NA	TRBV30	TGTGCCTGTCAACAGGAGAATCAGCCCCAGCATTTT	CACQQENQPQHF
TRBJ1-3	NA	NA	TRBV9	TGTGCCAGCAGCGTTTCGGGGTCTGGAAACACCATATATTTT	CASSVSGSGNTIYF
TRBJ2-4	NA	TRBD2	TRBV10-2	TGCGCCAGCAGTCTGGAGGGAGGGATAAACATTCAGTACTTC	CASSLEGGINIQYF
TRBJ2-3	NA	NA	TRBV18	TGTGCCAGCTCACCACCGAGGGCCAGAGATCACACAGATACGCAGTATTTT	CASSPPRARDHTDTQYF
TRBJ1-6	few	NA	TRBV11-2	TGTGCCAGCAGCTTACCGAACAGAAATTCACCCCTCCACTTT	CASSLPNRNSPLHF
TRBJ1-6	NA	NA	TRBV4-3	TGCGCCAGCAGCCAAGATACAGCCACCTCTACCCGACTAAATTCACCCCTCCACTTT	CASSQDTATSTRLNSPLHF
TRBJ1-6	NA	TRBD1	TRBV11-2	TGTGCCAGCAGCTTAATGACAGGGGTCACAGCCCATTCACCCCTCCACTTT	CASSLMTGVTAHSPLHF
TRBJ2-1	NA	NA	TRBV29-1	TGCAGCGTTGAACGGACTTCTTACTACAATGAGCAGTTCTTC	CSVERTSYYNEQFF
TRBJ2-7	NA	TRBD1	TRBV12-5	TGTGCTAGTGGCCGGGACAGAGGCTACGAGCAGTACTTC	CASGRDRGYEQYF
TRBJ2-3	few	TRBD2	TRBV5-1	TGCGCCAGCAGCAGCATGACTAGCGGGGGGAGCACAGATACGCAGTATTTT	CASSSMTSGGSTDTQYF
TRBJ1-6	NA	NA	TRBV5-4	TGTGCCAGCAGTCCAGGGAGGGGTAATTCACCCCTCCACTTT	CASSPGRGNSPLHF
TRBJ1-4	NA	NA	TRBV4-1	TGCGCCAGCAGCCGCGGTGGGGCGGGAAGTAATGAAAAACTGTTTTTT	CASSRGGAGSNEKLFF
TRBJ2-5	NA	NA	TRBV15	TGTGCCACCAGCAGTAACGACAGGTCGGGGGAGACCCAGTACTTC	CATSSNDRSGETQYF
TRBJ2-7	NA	NA	TRBV19	TGTGCCAGTAGTCCTAGTCGGGGATCGGCGTACGAGCAGTACTTC	CASSPSRGSAYEQYF
TRBJ2-1	NA	TRBD2	TRBV4-2	TGTGCCAGCAGCCAGCTAGGACTAGCGGGAGGTAGGGGCAATGAGCAGTTCTTC	CASSQLGLAGGRGNEQFF
TRBJ2-3	NA	TRBD1	TRBV2	TGTGCCAGCAGTTTGGACAGGGGAGAAGTTACGCAGTATTTT	CASSLDRGEVTQYF
TRBJ1-2	NA	NA	TRBV5-6	TGTGCCAGCAGCTTGGTAGGGGATGGCTACACCTTC	CASSLVGDGYTF
TRBJ2-7	NA	TRBD2	TRBV6-6	TGTGCCAGCAGTTACCTCCGTCGCGGGAGAAAGTTCGAGCAGTACTTC	CASSYLRRGRKFEQYF
TRBJ2-7	NA	TRBD1	TRBV6-5	TGTGCCAGCAGTAAAGGGACAGGGGGCGCCTACGAGCAGTACTTC	CASSKGTGGAYEQYF
TRBJ1-3	few	NA	TRBV2	TGTGCCAGCAGTGAAGGGACACGCTCTGGAAACACCATATATTTT	CASSEGTRSGNTIYF
TRBJ2-1	NA	NA	TRBV27	TGTGCCAGCCGTATGTTTGGGGGCCCAGAAGGCAATGAGCAGTTCTTC	CASRMFGGPEGNEQFF
TRBJ1-2	NA	NA	TRBV5-1	TGCGCCAGCAGCTTGAGACAGTACTATGGCTACACCTTC	CASSLRQYYGYTF
TRBJ2-7	few	TRBD1	TRBV9	TGTGCCAGCAGCGCGACAGGGGGCTACTACGAGCAGTACTTC	CASSATGGYYEQYF
TRBJ2-7	NA	TRBD2	TRBV19	TGTGCCAGTAGCCAGGGACTAGCGGCCTACGAGCAGTACTTC	CASSQGLAAYEQYF
TRBJ2-7	NA	NA	TRBV4-3	TGCGCCAGCAGCCAACAAGCGGGAGGGACAGGGATATACGAGCAGTACTTC	CASSQQAGGTGIYEQYF
TRBJ1-5	NA	TRBD1	TRBV19	TGTGCCAGTAGTATTGGACAGGGCAATCAGCCCCAGCATTTT	CASSIGQGNQPQHF
TRBJ2-7	NA	NA	TRBV2	TGTGCCAGCAGTGGTCCAGGCAGGGCTAGTTACGAGCAGTACTTC	CASSGPGRASYEQYF
TRBJ2-1	NA	TRBD2	TRBV29-1	TGCAGCTTTAGGACTAGCGGGGGGATAAATGAGCAGTTCTTC	CSFRTSGGINEQFF
TRBJ2-2	few	NA	TRBV11-2	TGTGCCAGCAGCTTAACAGGGATCGGAGCGAACACCGGGGAGCTGTTTTTT	CASSLTGIGANTGELFF
TRBJ2-5	NA	TRBD2	TRBV5-4	TGTGCCAGCATCCCCCCCGGTAGCGGGAGTACGGAGACCCAGTACTTC	CASIPPGSGSTETQYF
TRBJ2-1	NA	NA	TRBV19	TGTGCCAGTAGTGCTGACTTAATTGGCGGGGTGTACAATGAGCAGTTCTTC	CASSADLIGGVYNEQFF
TRBJ2-7	NA	TRBD1	TRBV19	TGTGCCAGTAGTATGGACAGGGCCGACGAGCAGTACTTC	CASSMDRADEQYF
TRBJ2-6	NA	NA	TRBV19	TGTGCCAGTAGTATGACGGGATTCTCTGGGGCCAACGTCCTGACTTTC	CASSMTGFSGANVLTF
TRBJ1-1	NA	NA	TRBV4-3	TGCGCCAGCAGCCAATCTTGGCAGAACACTGAAGCTTTCTTT	CASSQSWQNTEAFF
TRBJ1-1	NA	NA	TRBV19	TGTGCCAGTAGTACACGGAGGAACACTGAAGCTTTCTTT	CASSTRRNTEAFF
TRBJ2-7	NA	TRBD1	TRBV18	TGTGCCAGCTCACCTGGGGTAGACAGGGCGAACGAGCAGTACTTC	CASSPGVDRANEQYF
TRBJ1-1	NA	NA	TRBV6-5	TGTGCCAGCAGTGAACAATGGAACACTGAAGCTTTCTTT	CASSEQWNTEAFF
TRBJ2-7	NA	TRBD2	TRBV7-9	TGTGCCAGCAGCTTAGTCCCCCTACTAGCGTGGGTCTCCTACGAGCAGTACTTC	CASSLVPLLAWVSYEQYF
TRBJ1-5	NA	NA	TRBV2	TGTGCCAGCAGAGTAACTCCGGGAGCTAATCAGCCCCAGCATTTT	CASRVTPGANQPQHF
TRBJ1-2	NA	TRBD1	TRBV7-9	TGTGCCAGCACCGCCGACTTTCGGACGGGACAGAGGGCGGGGGGCTACACCTTC	CASTADFRTGQRAGGYTF
TRBJ2-1	NA	TRBD2	TRBV9	TGTGCCAGCAGCGTAGGAGGCGGGGGGCACAATGAGCAGTTCTTC	CASSVGGGGHNEQFF